The rows below give T cell receptor beta chains drawn from one sample of a study of T cell changes during pregnancy in multiple sclerosis. Here immunoSEQ multiplex PCR was the method, and the copy in TCRdb shows in-frame clones only, minus some. The table lists fewer than 90,000 clones, about 90% of them singletons. The specimen was peripheral blood, collected in the second trimester of pregnancy. The receptors originated from a female donor with multiple sclerosis, enrolled in a pregnancy study. Both conserved end residues are part of each CDR3.

V,CDR3
TRBV5-6,CASSFGPEEGYTF
TRBV19,CASSFSRTGGVGSTDTQYF
TRBV11-2,CASSPGGGYGYTF
TRBV29-1,CSVEDTWQGTDTQYF
TRBV9,CASSAEQDSGNTIYF
TRBV6-6,CASSQLAGNYEQYF
TRBV19,CASRTTGGLSPLHF
TRBV29-1,CSVGDRDNYGYTF
TRBV2,CASSLLDSNEQFF
TRBV6-1,CASSAGLDTDTQYF
TRBV19,CATRDRGDKNIQYF
TRBV7-9,CASSFRQVGEKLFF
TRBV18,CASSPAGFQGNTEAFF
TRBV5-8,CASSPGQLNQPQHF
TRBV7-3,CASSLAGDGWNEQFF
TRBV5-5,CASSSIDRGQETQYF
TRBV7-6,CASSLGHVYNEQFF
TRBV29-1,CSGEQGDTEAFF
TRBV7-2,CASTEGAAGAGETQYF
TRBV5-5,CASSPGTGWGAFF
TRBV7-2,CASSLAGLHLQYF
TRBV7-2,CASSFDWRREAFF
TRBV9,CASSEDSSKNQPQHF
TRBV10-3,CAISERTGGYTF
TRBV4-3,CASSQDGQNIQYF
TRBV2,CASSVAGATEAFF
TRBV10-3,CAISESTVNEQYF
TRBV4-2,CASSRDGTGSEQYF
TRBV6-5,CASSPLRRSYYEQYF
TRBV21-1,CASSKAWDRGYGYTF
TRBV27,CASSLHRGEAGNQPQHF
TRBV7-9,CASSTGRAGYGYTF
TRBV7-2,CASSLQQAFNEAFF
TRBV6-5,CASRPWDRVAETQYF
TRBV6-6,CASSYPPTTEAFF
TRBV7-9,CASSPDRPSTDTQYF
TRBV18,CASSPGSLNTEAFF
TRBV10-3,CAISESPGTGITDTQYF
TRBV5-1,CASRVTRSSTEAFF
TRBV5-6,CASSFRGIPQKGFTEAFF
TRBV12-5,CASGLVSSGGFTDTQYF
TRBV7-6,CASSLGDRVGQPQHF
TRBV11-1,CASSFGQGGPYEQYF
TRBV4-2,CASSQEWASGDEQYF
TRBV6-5,CASSYHPLKGAYEQYF
TRBV9,CASSSETGGRETQYF
TRBV18,CASSPRQGGTEAFF